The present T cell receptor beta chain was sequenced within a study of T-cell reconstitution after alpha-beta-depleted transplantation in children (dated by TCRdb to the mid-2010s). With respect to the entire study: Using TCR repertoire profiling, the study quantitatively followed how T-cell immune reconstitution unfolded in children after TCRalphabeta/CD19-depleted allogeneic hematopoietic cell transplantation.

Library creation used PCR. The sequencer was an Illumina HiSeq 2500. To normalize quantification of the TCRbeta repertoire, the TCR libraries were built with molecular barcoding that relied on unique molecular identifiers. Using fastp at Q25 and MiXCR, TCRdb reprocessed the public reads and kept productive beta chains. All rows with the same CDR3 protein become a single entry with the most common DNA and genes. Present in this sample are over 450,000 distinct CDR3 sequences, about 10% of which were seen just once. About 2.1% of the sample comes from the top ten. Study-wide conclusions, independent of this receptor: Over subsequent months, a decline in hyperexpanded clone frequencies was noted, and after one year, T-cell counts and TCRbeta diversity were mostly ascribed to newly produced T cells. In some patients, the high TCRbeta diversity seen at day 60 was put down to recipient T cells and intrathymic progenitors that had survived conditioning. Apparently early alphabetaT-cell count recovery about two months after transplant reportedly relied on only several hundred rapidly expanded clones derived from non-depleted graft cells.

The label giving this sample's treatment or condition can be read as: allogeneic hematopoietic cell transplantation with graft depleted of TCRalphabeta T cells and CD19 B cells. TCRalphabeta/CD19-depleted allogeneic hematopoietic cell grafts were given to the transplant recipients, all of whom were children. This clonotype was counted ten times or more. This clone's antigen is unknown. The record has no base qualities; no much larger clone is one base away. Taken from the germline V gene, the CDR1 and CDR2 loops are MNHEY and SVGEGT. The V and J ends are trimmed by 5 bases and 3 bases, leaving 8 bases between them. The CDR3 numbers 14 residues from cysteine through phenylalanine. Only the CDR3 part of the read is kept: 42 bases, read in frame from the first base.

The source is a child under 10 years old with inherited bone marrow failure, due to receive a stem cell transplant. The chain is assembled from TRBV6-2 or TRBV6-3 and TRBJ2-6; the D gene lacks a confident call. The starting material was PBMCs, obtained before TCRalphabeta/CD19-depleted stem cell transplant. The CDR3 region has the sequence CASSGYGGANVLTF. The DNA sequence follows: TGTGCCAGCAGTGGGTACGGTGGGGCCAACGTCCTGACTTTC.